Below, one TCR beta chain is given with its context. The antigen is undetermined. The CDR3 length is 15 residues. CDR1 KGHSH and CDR2 LQKENI come from the germline V gene. Germline trimming cut 5 bases from V and 8 bases from J; bases unmatched to any gene: 6. This specimen comes from a study of cytomegalovirus exposure and HLA in healthy donors. Study at large: The roughly 130 validation repertoires used the same platform as the roughly 720 first-cohort repertoires (as reported by a later analysis). Study-wide results and limits: Cytomegalovirus status, reportedly, was diagnosed with high specificity and sensitivity by the classifier. Specificity of a few CMV-associated chains for CMV antigens was verified in vitro. Overall, about 160 TCR beta chains were annotated as cytomegalovirus-associated.

This table comes from immunoSEQ multiplex PCR, and its TCRdb copy is limited to in-frame clones, with some not included. The sample has about 150,000 clones; 85% to 95% are singletons. The sequenced sample was PBMCs. This sequence joins TRBV18 and TRBJ2-1; 13 bases are a match to TRBD2. The sequence was obtained from a young man in good health and CMV-seropositive. The CDR3 DNA follows: TGTGCCAGCTCAACCGGGACTAGCGGGACTTATGAGCAGTTCTTC. As protein: CASSTGTSGTYEQFF.